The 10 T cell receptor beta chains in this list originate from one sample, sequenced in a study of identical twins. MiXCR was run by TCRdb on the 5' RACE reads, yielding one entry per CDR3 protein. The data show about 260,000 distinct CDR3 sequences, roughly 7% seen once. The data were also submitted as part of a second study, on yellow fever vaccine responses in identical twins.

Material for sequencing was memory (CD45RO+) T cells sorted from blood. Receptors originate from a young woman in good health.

The CDR3 bases are TGTGCCAGCAGCGTAGGGAACCCACAGGAGTCCTACGAGCAGTACTTC. Translated, it gives CASSVGNPQESYEQYF. The V and J genes are TRBV9 and TRBJ2-7; TRBD1 might be the D (5 bases). V lost 0 bases to trimming and J lost 1 base, with 14 bases between them. CDR3 size: 16 residues. The germline CDR1 and CDR2 sequences are SGDLS and YYNGEE. Full variable domain (missing parts from reference TRBV9 and TRBJ2-7): DSGVTQTPKHLITATGQRVTLRCSPRSGDLSVYWYQQSLDQGLQFLIQYYNGEERAKGNILERFSAQQFPDLHSELNLSSLELGDSALYFCASSVGNPQESYEQYFGPGTRLTVT.

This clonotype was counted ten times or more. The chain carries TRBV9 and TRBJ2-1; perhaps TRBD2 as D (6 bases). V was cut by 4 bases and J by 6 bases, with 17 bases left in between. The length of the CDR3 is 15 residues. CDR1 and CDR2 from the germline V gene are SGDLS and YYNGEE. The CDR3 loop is CASSPSFRDSNEQFF. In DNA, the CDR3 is TGTGCCAGCAGCCCCAGCTTTCGGGACTCCAATGAGCAGTTCTTC.

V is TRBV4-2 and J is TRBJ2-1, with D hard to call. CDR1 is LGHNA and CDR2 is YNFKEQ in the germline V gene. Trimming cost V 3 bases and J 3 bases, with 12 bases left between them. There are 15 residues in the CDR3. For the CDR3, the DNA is TGTGCCAGCAGCCATATAAGCGTAGACTACAATGAGCAGTTCTTC. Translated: CASSHISVDYNEQFF.

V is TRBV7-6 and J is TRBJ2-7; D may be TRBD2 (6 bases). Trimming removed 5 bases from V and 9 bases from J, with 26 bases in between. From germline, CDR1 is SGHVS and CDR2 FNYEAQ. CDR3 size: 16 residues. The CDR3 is CASSPRTNPEIGGQYF. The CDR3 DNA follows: TGTGCCAGCAGCCCACGGACTAACCCCGAGATTGGTGGGCAGTACTTC.

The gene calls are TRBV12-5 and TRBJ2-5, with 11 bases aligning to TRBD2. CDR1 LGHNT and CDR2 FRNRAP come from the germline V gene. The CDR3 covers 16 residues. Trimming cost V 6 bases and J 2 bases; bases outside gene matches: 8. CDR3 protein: CASGAGTSGFQETQYF. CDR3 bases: TGTGCTAGTGGGGCCGGGACTAGCGGATTTCAAGAGACCCAGTACTTC.

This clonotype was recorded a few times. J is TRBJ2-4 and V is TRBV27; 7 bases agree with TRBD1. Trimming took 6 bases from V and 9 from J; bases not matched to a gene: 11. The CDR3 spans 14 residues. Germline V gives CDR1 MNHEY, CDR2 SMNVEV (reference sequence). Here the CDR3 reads CASSRQGQSSIQYF. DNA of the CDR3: TGTGCCAGCAGCCGACAGGGACAATCTAGCATTCAGTACTTC.

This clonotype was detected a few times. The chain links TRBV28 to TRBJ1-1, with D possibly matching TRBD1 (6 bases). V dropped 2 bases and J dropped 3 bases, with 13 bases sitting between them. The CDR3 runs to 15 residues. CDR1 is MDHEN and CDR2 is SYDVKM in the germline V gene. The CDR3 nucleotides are TGTGCCAGCAGTTTAAATCCAGGGGCGGACACTGAAGCTTTCTTT. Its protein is CASSLNPGADTEAFF.

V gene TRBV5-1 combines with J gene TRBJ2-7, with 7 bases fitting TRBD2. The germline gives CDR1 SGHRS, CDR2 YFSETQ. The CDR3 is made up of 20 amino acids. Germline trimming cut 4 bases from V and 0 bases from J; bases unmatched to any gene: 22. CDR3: CASSTPTSGGSALRSYEQYF. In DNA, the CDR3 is TGCGCCAGCAGCACCCCCACATCGGGCGGGAGTGCCCTCCGCTCCTACGAGCAGTACTTC.

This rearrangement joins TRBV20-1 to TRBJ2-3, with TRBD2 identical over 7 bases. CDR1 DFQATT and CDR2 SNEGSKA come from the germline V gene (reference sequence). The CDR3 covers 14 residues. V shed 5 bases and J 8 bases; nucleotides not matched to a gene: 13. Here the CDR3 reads CSAAGLDFIGTQYF. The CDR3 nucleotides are TGCAGTGCTGCCGGACTAGATTTTATTGGTACGCAGTATTTT.

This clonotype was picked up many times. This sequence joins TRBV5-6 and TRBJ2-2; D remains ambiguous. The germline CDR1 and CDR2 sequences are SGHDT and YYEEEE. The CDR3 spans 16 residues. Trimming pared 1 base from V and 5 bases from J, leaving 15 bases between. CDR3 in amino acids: CASSLLYGDNTGELFF. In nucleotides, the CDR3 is TGTGCCAGCAGCTTGTTGTATGGAGACAATACCGGGGAGCTGTTTTTT.